This TCR beta chain is drawn from a study of T cell responses to AZD1222 COVID-19 vaccine (dated by TCRdb to 2020 to 2023). Turning to the overall study: A total of under 250 trial participants underwent TCR sequencing, of whom 200 to 220 had received two doses of AZD1222 and some 25 had received two doses of the MenACWY control vaccine. Trial participants were enrolled by age into 18-55, 56-69 and 70-plus year subgroups, with roughly 160, 29 and 62 TCR-sequenced participants respectively.

Study-wide conclusions, independent of this receptor: Because no samples from the day 14 peak response were available, repertoires could be characterized only after the peak T cell response. Participants were mostly white British, with more females than males. The authors suggested clonal diversity may have been underestimated. In the small 56-69-year group, the increase in depth fell short of significance, most likely because of low power. After two AZD1222 doses, both the breadth and the depth of spike-specific TCRs were significantly higher than at day 0 and than in MenACWY recipients. Conclusions about previously exposed vaccinees are limited, since just 6 or 7 AZD1222 recipients were seropositive for SARS-CoV-2 at baseline. Reportedly, almost half of the unique spike-specific TCRs recognized epitopes lying outside the regions that are mutated in the B.1.351 and B.1.1.7 variants. CD4 TCRs associated with the vaccine covered the entire spike protein, and the dominant responses were in regions 160-218 and 743-854.

The time point label corresponds to: about 28 days (+/-7) after the second vaccine dose. Because spike-specific TCR depth and breadth did not differ between the two schedules, AZD1222 recipients who got a second dose at roughly 4 weeks were pooled with those who got a second dose at roughly 12 weeks. Samples from vaccinated people were obtained from the UK trials COV001 and COV002, which included a single-blind randomized controlled phase 2/3 trial of AZD1222 (ChAdOx1 nCoV-19) in healthy adults. For TCRbeta chain sequencing, PBMC samples were collected from trial participants at day 0 and at day 28 after the second dose. The CDR3 regions of human TCRbeta chains were analyzed by immunosequencing. Concerning the study's data processing: TCRs in the repertoires were matched against a reference library of SARS-CoV-2-specific TCRs that had been generated with the MIRA antigen-specificity platform. Breadth was defined as the fraction of unique TCRs that were SARS-CoV-2-associated. Depth was defined as the fraction of total T cells that were SARS-CoV-2-associated. Each spike-specific TCR was assigned to its reactive spike region and to a CD4 or CD8 class using the MIRA data. Log10-transformed breadth and depth values were compared by one-way ANOVA with Sidak's multiple comparisons tests. As stored in TCRdb, this immuneACCESS dataset retains in-frame rearrangements with V and J assigned. A fraction of the clones does not appear; measured against another copy, unresolved V genes explain less than half of the discrepancy, and the remainder lacks a known reason. V and J calls and clone size are those listed in that table; D and trimming were worked out from the DNA. The sample yields 150,000 to 200,000 clones; roughly 88% were counted once. The top ten clones comprise 4.3% of the sample.

With respect to this clone: The antigen it binds to is not known. The sample holds no much larger clone one base away, and base qualities are not on file.

This clonotype was sampled from an adult who received the AZD1222 COVID-19 vaccine. The source material was peripheral blood, sampled 28 days after the second AZD1222 dose.

The DNA sequence is as follows: TGTGCCAGCAGTCTTGGGCAGGGGCCGTATGGCTACACCTTC. This encodes CASSLGQGPYGYTF. The chain joins TRBV28 to TRBJ1-2; TRBD1 could be the D gene, as 6 bases match. Per the germline V gene, MDHEN is the CDR1 and SYDVKM is the CDR2. The CDR3, cysteine through phenylalanine, is 14 amino acids long. Only the CDR3 DNA is retained, 42 bases long and in frame from the first base. The trim is 5 bases for V and 5 bases for J, with a gap of 15 bases between the germline ends.